Presented here are 16 T cell receptor beta chains from one specimen sequenced in a study of yellow fever vaccine responses in identical twins. From the RT-PCR reads, TCRdb called clonotypes with MiXCR, one entry per CDR3 protein. This table has 15,000 or so distinct CDR3 sequences, 82% appearing once. The sample here was T cells from blood (PBMCs), unsorted or a sorted subset (not recorded which), taken before or after yellow fever vaccination (not recorded which). The receptor set was obtained from a woman aged 18-35 years who received the yellow fever vaccine.

The rearrangement uses TRBV5-6 and TRBJ2-7; D call uncertain. The ends were cut back, 0 bases at V and 3 bases at J, with 13 bases in the middle. CDR1 SGHDT and CDR2 YYEEEE come from the germline V gene. The CDR3 runs to 15 residues. CDR3 nucleotides: TGTGCCAGCAGCTTGGGATCAATAATCGACTACGAGCAGTACTTC. The encoded protein is CASSLGSIIDYEQYF.

The gene calls are TRBV5-1 and TRBJ2-1; no clear D gene. Germline loops: CDR1 SGHRS, CDR2 YFSETQ. The CDR3 totals 12 residues. V was shortened by 4 bases and J by 14 bases, with 16 bases between the two germline ends. The CDR3 loop is CASSPQAGFKFF. DNA of the CDR3: TGCGCCAGCAGCCCGCAAGCCGGGTTCAAGTTCTTC.

The CDR3 nucleotides read TGCGCCAGCAGCCAGGCCCTTGGGGGCGAGCAGTACTTC. Its protein is CASSQALGGEQYF. This chain joins TRBV4-3 and TRBJ2-7; perhaps D is TRBD1 or TRBD2 (5 bases each). Trimming pared 3 bases from V and 6 bases from J, leaving 12 bases between. Germline CDR1 reads LGHNA; CDR2 reads YSLEER. The CDR3 extends over 13 amino acids.

This clonotype was recorded only once. This chain connects TRBV19 to TRBJ2-1; a weak D match, TRBD1 (6 bases). CDR3 length: 13 residues. Germline-derived CDR1 and CDR2 are LNHDA and SQIVND (reference sequence). V dropped 7 bases and J dropped 5 bases, with 12 bases sitting between them. In DNA, the CDR3 is TGTGCCAGTAATGGGGGCTCAAACAATGAGCAGTTCTTC. Its translation: CASNGGSNNEQFF.

This clonotype was counted once. V gene TRBV12-3 or TRBV12-4 combines with J gene TRBJ1-5, with TRBD1 matching over 7 bases. The V gene end was trimmed by 3 bases and the J gene end by 6 bases; junction bases not matched to a gene: 2. This CDR3 region has 13 residues. CDR3 region: CASSFRGGQPQHF. CDR3 coding DNA: TGTGCCAGCAGTTTCAGGGGGGGTCAGCCCCAGCATTTT.

This CDR3 is CSARSGAAYEQYF. The DNA for the CDR3 is TGCAGTGCTAGATCAGGGGCAGCCTACGAGCAGTACTTC. The chain employs TRBV20-1 and TRBJ2-7, with D possibly matching TRBD1 (6 bases). Germline CDR1 is DFQATT and CDR2 is SNEGSKA (reference sequence). The CDR3 totals 13 residues. Trimming left V 2 bases short and J 2 bases short, with 10 bases between.

The chain carries TRBV28 and TRBJ2-7; D uncertain. This CDR3 spans 15 amino acids. Germline V gene lookup returns CDR1 MDHEN and CDR2 SYDVKM. Trimming took 6 bases from V and 4 from J, leaving 19 bases between them. CDR3 DNA: TGTGCCAGCAGCCCGTCGGTGTTTAATATGTACGAGCAGTACTTC. It is translated as CASSPSVFNMYEQYF.

The chain recombines TRBV28 with TRBJ2-3; 8 bases map to TRBD2. The ends lost 8 bases at V and 3 bases at J; junction bases unmatched: 13. The germline V gene encodes CDR1 MDHEN and CDR2 SYDVKM. This CDR3 is built from 16 residues. This chain's CDR3 is CASAPDTSGSTDTQYF. The DNA for the CDR3 is TGTGCCAGCGCCCCAGATACTAGCGGCTCTACAGATACGCAGTATTTT.

The V and J genes are TRBV2 and TRBJ2-3, with no clear D. V was cut by 3 bases and J by 3 bases, with 7 bases left in between. CDR1 and CDR2 from the germline V gene are SNHLY and FYNNEI. The CDR3 has 13 amino acids. CDR3 in DNA: TGTGCCAGCAGTGAGGTGGGGACAGATACGCAGTATTTT. Encoded protein: CASSEVGTDTQYF. Drawing the rest from reference TRBV2 and TRBJ2-3, the complete variable domain is EPEVTQTPSHQVTQMGQEVILRCVPISNHLYFYWYRQILGQKVEFLVSFYNNEISEKSEIFDDQFSVERPDGSNFTLKIRSTKLEDSAMYFCASSEVGTDTQYFGPGTRLTVL.

This clonotype was detected once. The chain is built from TRBV29-1 and TRBJ2-1, with a possible D match to TRBD1 (6 bases). Looked up from germline, CDR1 is SQVTM and CDR2 is ANQGSEA. The V and J ends lost 3 bases and 2 bases respectively, with 8 bases between them. The CDR3 consists of 13 residues. CDR3 in amino acids: CSVDGGPYNEQFF. CDR3 DNA: TGCAGCGTTGATGGGGGCCCCTACAATGAGCAGTTCTTC.

The chain employs TRBV4-3 and TRBJ2-5; the D gene is possibly TRBD2 (5 bases). Deletions cut 4 bases from V and 5 bases from J, with 20 bases between. Germline V gives CDR1 LGHNA, CDR2 YSLEER. CDR3 length: 16 amino acids. DNA for the CDR3: TGCGCCAGCAGCCCGGGATCCCCTCCGGATGTCGAGACCCAGTACTTC. Translated, it gives CASSPGSPPDVETQYF.

The chain uses TRBV29-1 and TRBJ2-2, with 7 bases matching TRBD1. This CDR3 contains 15 residues. In germline, CDR1 is SQVTM, CDR2 ANQGSEA. With 6 bases clipped from V and 4 bases from J, the junction kept 11 bases outside the gene matches. DNA for the CDR3: TGCAGCGTGGGGGACAGTCCTCGAAGCACCGGGGAGCTGTTTTTT. Its translation: CSVGDSPRSTGELFF.

The chain has TRBV27 and TRBJ2-3, with D unresolved. This CDR3 has 12 amino acids. Per the germline V gene, CDR1 is MNHEY and CDR2 is SMNVEV (reference sequence). The V and J ends lost 0 bases and 5 bases respectively, with 3 bases between them. CDR3 amino acids: CASSLSIDTQYF. The CDR3 DNA reads TGTGCCAGCAGTTTATCAATAGATACGCAGTATTTT.

V gene TRBV11-3 combines with J gene TRBJ2-3; D may be TRBD2 (5 bases). The germline V gene has CDR1 SGHNT and CDR2 YENEEA. Trimming cost V 6 bases and J 0 bases, with 16 bases left between them. The CDR3 length is 16 residues. CDR3 amino acids: CASRNPGGSSTDTQYF. Here the CDR3 DNA reads TGTGCCAGCAGAAACCCAGGAGGTTCTAGCACAGATACGCAGTATTTT.

This clonotype was observed a few times. V gene TRBV2 combines with J gene TRBJ1-3, with D perhaps matching TRBD1 (6 bases). Germline V gives CDR1 SNHLY, CDR2 FYNNEI. Between the trimmed V and J ends, which lost 0 bases and 4 bases, there was a span of 13 bases. The CDR3 sequence is 16 residues long. CDR3 nucleotide sequence: TGTGCCAGCAGTGAAGCAGGCGGGGGGGGCGGAAACACCATATATTTT. As protein: CASSEAGGGGGNTIYF.

The V gene is TRBV29-1, the J gene TRBJ2-2; D is perhaps TRBD1 (5 bases). CDR3 size: 12 residues. Trimming took 7 bases from V and 5 from J, leaving 11 bases between them. Germline CDR1 and CDR2: SQVTM and ANQGSEA. This chain's CDR3 is CSGFQGTGELFF. In DNA, the CDR3 is TGCAGCGGTTTTCAGGGAACCGGGGAGCTGTTTTTT.